This TCR beta chain was recovered during a study of CD8 T cells in Susac syndrome (dated by TCRdb to 2018 to 2020). At the level of the whole study: The study used repertoire sequencing to test whether antigen drove CD8+ T cell activation and differentiation in Susac syndrome.

CDR1 and CDR2 are drawn from the germline V gene: MNHEY, SVGAGI. Trimming removed 0 bases from V and 4 bases from J; the gene matches leave 4 bases unexplained. Including cysteine and phenylalanine, the CDR3 has 16 amino acids. Solely the CDR3 DNA is kept, with 48 bases framed from the first base. A remark on this clonotype: Its cognate antigen has yet to be identified. Base qualities are not provided; no much larger clone lies one nucleotide away.

Beyond this particular receptor, the publication reports: The number of individuals in the TCR sequencing and HLA analysis was recognized as being relatively small.

Peripheral blood CD8+ and CD4+ T cells from healthy donors, Susac syndrome patients and multiple sclerosis patients were profiled using high-throughput TCR beta sequencing. Healthy donors were age- and sex-matched controls. Bulk CD8+ and CD4+ T cells were purified by magnetic negative isolation, whereas CD8+ TEMRA cells were enriched by FACS. Blood was drawn into EDTA tubes, processed within 24 hours, and PBMCs were isolated by density gradient centrifugation. PBMCs destined for TCR sequencing were cryopreserved in liquid nitrogen and later thawed in a 37 °C water bath. Purity of sorted or isolated CD4+, CD8+ and CD8+ TEMRA cells was at least 90%. RNA was extracted using the RNeasy kit, and about 0.5 to 1 microgram was reverse transcribed with random hexamers. The immunoSEQ multiplex PCR assay, which covers 54 Vbeta and 13 Jbeta segments, was used to amplify TCR beta CDR3 regions. PCR amplification bias was corrected using a synthetic template baseline for primer optimization and computational correction. Under the source paper's analysis protocol: Reads were annotated to V, D and J genes according to IMGT and were analyzed with immunoSEQ Analyzer, with only productive sequences retained. Clonality was computed as one minus Shannon entropy normalized by log2 of the number of productive unique sequences. For each patient and control, public and private clones were evaluated among the 100 most prevalent clones. A clone was defined as Susac-specific if it was absent from the healthy and MS cohorts, from roughly 1,000 published viral clones and from other ImmuneACCESS disease sequences. TCRdb ran its own pipeline on the public reads, namely fastp trimming at Q25 and MiXCR clone calling, and kept in-frame beta chains. Rows with one shared CDR3 protein collapse into an entry with the most common genes and DNA. TCRdb's processing, not the study's, gives the V and J calls here. The sample table shows 130,000 to 150,000 distinct CDR3 sequences, and approximately 95% are seen once. More than 0.065% of the sample is held by the ten biggest clonotypes.

Sequencing was carried out using CD4+ T cells from PBMCs. The receptor was isolated from a human donor in good health. Here the chain combines TRBV6-5 and TRBJ1-4; TRBD1 fits 8 bases in the junction. The DNA sequence reads TGTGCCAGCAGTTACTCCGGGGACAGGTTTAATGAAAAACTGTTTTTT. Its translation reads: CASSYSGDRFNEKLFF.